This T cell receptor (beta chain) was recovered during a study of identical twins. Study-level results: Some out-of-frame alpha sequences were shared by twins, and these showed excess low generation probability. It was cross-sectional statistical analysis, not following the same donors, that the conclusions relied on. Researchers reported weaker excess twin sharing in beta out-of-frame sequences.

Unique molecular identifiers were in the cDNA, with template-switch universal primer binding. TCRdb used MiXCR to reprocess the 5' RACE reads, holding one entry per CDR3 protein. The sample gives a few hundred thousand distinct CDR3 sequences, 9.6% of which show up once; 2.5% to 3% is in the top ten. This clonotype was picked up a small number of times. Its antigen is unknown. Trimming stripped 1 base from V and 7 bases from J, with 10 bases between. The germline V gene has CDR1 SEHNR and CDR2 FQNEAQ (reference sequence). The CDR3 spans 14 residues. The same data also contributed to another study, on yellow fever vaccine responses in identical twins.

The sequence was obtained from a woman aged 18-29 years in good health. Sequencing input: PBMCs. The chain recombines TRBV7-9 with TRBJ2-2; D is perhaps TRBD1 or TRBD2 (6 bases each). The CDR3 region is CASSLVRGLGELFF. CDR3 nucleotide sequence: TGTGCCAGCAGCTTAGTCCGGGGGCTCGGGGAGCTGTTTTTT.